This T cell receptor beta chain was documented in a study of blood T cell dynamics during melanoma immunotherapy. The time point is: pre-treatment baseline. Measured with immunoSEQ multiplex PCR; TCRdb has only the in-frame clones, and not every one. The sample records approximately 12,000 clones, 85% to 90% being singletons. This CDR3 has 12 amino acids. CDR1 and CDR2 from the germline V gene are SGHDN and FVKESK. Trimming removed 3 bases at V and 5 bases at J, with 7 bases between. The source is a human donor with melanoma. This specimen consisted of blood, obtained from a patient treated with checkpoint blockade. The chain carries TRBV14 and TRBJ1-2, with unresolved D. In DNA, the CDR3 is TGTGCCAGCAGCCAGCGTACATATGGCTACACCTTC. Its protein is CASSQRTYGYTF.